The T cell receptor beta chain described here comes from a study of CD8+ T cells in alopecia areata (dated 2018 in TCRdb). General notes on the study: High-throughput TCRbeta sequencing was used to examine T cell clonal expansion in alopecia areata in both the C3H/HeJ mouse model and human patients. On the human side, TCRbeta sequencing was run on scalp tissue and on sorted CD4+ and CD8+ peripheral blood T cells from healthy controls and from alopecia areata patients with either patchy or totalis/universalis disease. Scalp clonality was compared among normal scalp (n=4), patchy alopecia areata scalp (n=8), and alopecia totalis/universalis scalp (n=8). The RNA source kit depended on sample type: the PAXgene miRNA kit for fixed scalp, the miRNeasy kit for PBMCs, and the RNeasy kit for mouse skin. immunoSEQ multiplex PCR using 35 Vbeta forward primers and 13 Jbeta reverse primers was used to amplify TCRbeta CDR3 regions.

Lesional scalp punch biopsies and peripheral blood were obtained from alopecia areata patients. PBMCs were isolated by density centrifugation and stained for CD3, CD4 and CD8, after which CD4+ and CD8+ T cells were sorted on a FACSAria. Untreated alopecia areata patients were recruited as part of a multicenter biomarker study. Blood CD8+ T cells from about five biomarker-study patients were further sorted into NKG2D-low and NKG2D-high fractions. Library construction relied on the immunoSEQ multiplex PCR assay. For TCR sequencing, RNA was extracted from every sample and reverse transcribed into cDNA to serve as template. SuperScript III was used for first-strand cDNA synthesis, primed with a 2:1 mix of oligo-dT and random hexamers. A synthetic immune receptor repertoire was used to assess amplification bias, and residual bias was removed computationally. The original pipeline was this. Raw reads were preprocessed to remove errors, and CDR3 was defined according to IMGT conventions as the region from the conserved cysteine to phenylalanine. Clonality was computed as 1 minus the Shannon entropy, with the entropy normalized by log2 of the number of productive unique TCRs. Scalp TCRbeta sequences were cross-referenced with sorted blood CD4 and CD8 repertoires so that the CD4 or CD8 identity of scalp clones could be inferred. TCRdb took this table from immuneACCESS and kept in-frame rearrangements with V and J called. Such tables lack part of the clones; where checked against another copy, unresolved V genes explain under half of the gap, and the rest is unexplained. Clonal size and the V and J genes are those of that table, whereas D and trimming came from the DNA. The table for this sample lists over 30,000 clones; 60% to 85% of them were counted only once. The ten largest clones take up under 20% of the sample.

Broader findings and caveats from the paper: Compared with normal scalp, lesional scalp had higher clonality and more expanded CD8+ clones, particularly in alopecia totalis/universalis, a pattern that suggests antigenic drive. Unlike mouse skin, which is dominated by gammadelta T cells, normal human skin has resident alphabeta T cells that are also sequenced, and this complicates analysis of the scalp TCR repertoire. Shared TCR sequences between patients were less evident than in mice, which may be partly attributable to HLA diversity in the patient population.

Taken from cysteine to phenylalanine, the CDR3 has 16 residues. Left in the record is the CDR3 DNA by itself, 48 bases read in frame from the first base. Concerning this clone: The clone's antigen remains unknown. The record has no base qualities; no much larger clone is one base away.

Sample: NKG2D-low CD8+ T cells sorted from blood. In the paper's terms, the cell subset or site label means: sorted CD8+ NKG2D-low blood T cells. The rearranged segments are TRBV21-1 and TRBJ1-5; TRBD1 is taken as the D call from the table, unchecked against the DNA. TRBV21-1 is a listed pseudogene. The TCR was taken from a human donor with alopecia areata. The CDR3 is CASSKVCNSGSGPQHF. In nucleotides, the sequence is TGTGCCAGCAGCAAAGTTTGCAACAGTGGGTCAGGCCCCCAGCATTTT.